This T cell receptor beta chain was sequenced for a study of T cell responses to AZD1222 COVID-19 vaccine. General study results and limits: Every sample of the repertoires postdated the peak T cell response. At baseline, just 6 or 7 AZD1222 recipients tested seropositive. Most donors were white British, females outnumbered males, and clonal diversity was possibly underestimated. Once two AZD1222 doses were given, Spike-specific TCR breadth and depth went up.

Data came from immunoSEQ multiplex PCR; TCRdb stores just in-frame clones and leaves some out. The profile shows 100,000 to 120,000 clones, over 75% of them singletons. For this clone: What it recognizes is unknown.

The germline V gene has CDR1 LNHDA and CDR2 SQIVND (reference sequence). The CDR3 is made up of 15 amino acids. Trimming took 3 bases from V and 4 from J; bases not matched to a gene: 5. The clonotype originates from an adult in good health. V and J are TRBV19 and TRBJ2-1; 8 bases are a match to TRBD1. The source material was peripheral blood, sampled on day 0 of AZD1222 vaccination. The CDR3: CASSMGRGQYNEQFF. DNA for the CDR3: TGTGCCAGTAGTATGGGCAGGGGGCAGTACAATGAGCAGTTCTTC.